This T cell receptor (beta chain) was obtained from a study of radiotherapy plus CTLA-4 blockade in lung cancer. Sequencing used immunoSEQ multiplex PCR; TCRdb keeps in-frame clones, though not all of them. The data hold over 85,000 clones, with 88% observed a single time. Overall study findings and caveats: Blood saw expansion of tumor-derived TCR clones after radiotherapy plus ipilimumab.

In regard to this clone: Its antigen remains unidentified.

This sequence originates from a human donor with non-small cell lung cancer that progressed on radiotherapy plus ipilimumab. This specimen was peripheral blood, taken from a patient treated with radiotherapy plus ipilimumab.

The CDR3 DNA is TGCAGCGCTCTGGGACTAGCTTCTAGCAATGAGCAGTTCTTC. It is translated as CSALGLASSNEQFF. The rearrangement links TRBV29-1 to TRBJ2-1; 9 bases agree with TRBD2. The CDR3 is 14 residues long. Per the germline V gene, CDR1 is SQVTM and CDR2 is ANQGSEA. Trimming at V came to 7 bases and at J to 6 bases, leaving 10 bases not matched to a gene.